This TCR beta chain originates from a study of cytomegalovirus exposure and HLA in healthy donors. In the study overall: As an earlier analysis found, roughly 170 million T cells yielded fewer than 130 million unique TCR beta sequences. Clustering assigned about 80% of the 350 to 450 genotyped donors to the Caucasian-associated ancestry cluster.

The PCR employed 60 Vbeta primers together with 13 Jbeta primers. The table came from immunoSEQ multiplex PCR; TCRdb's copy has only in-frame clones and leaves some out. The table shows approximately 97,000 clones, with about three fifths occurring only once. General study findings and limits: Available immune exposure information was restricted to CMV serostatus only.

Sampled while nominally healthy, donors likely had unrecorded immune exposures. The V gene's germline CDR1 is SGHNT and CDR2 YENEEA. The length of the CDR3 is 13 residues. As regards this clone: Its antigen remains unknown.

The specimen sequenced was PBMCs. The chain employs TRBV11-3 and TRBJ2-5, with D unresolved. The DNA end is a closer match to TRBJ2-7, so the J assignment may be wrong. The sequence was obtained from a human donor in good health. CDR3 amino acids: CASSLDLRYEQYF. CDR3 bases: TGTGCCAGCAGCTTAGATCTACGATACGAGCAGTACTTC.